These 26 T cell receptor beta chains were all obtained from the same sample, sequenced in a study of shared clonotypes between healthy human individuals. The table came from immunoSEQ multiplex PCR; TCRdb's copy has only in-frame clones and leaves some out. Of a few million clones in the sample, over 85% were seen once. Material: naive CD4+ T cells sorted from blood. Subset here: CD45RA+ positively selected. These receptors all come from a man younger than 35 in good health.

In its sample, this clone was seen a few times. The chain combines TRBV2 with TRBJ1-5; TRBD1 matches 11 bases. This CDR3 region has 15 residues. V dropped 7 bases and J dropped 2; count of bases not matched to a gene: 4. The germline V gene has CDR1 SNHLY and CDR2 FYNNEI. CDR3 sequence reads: CASNGQGAGNQPQHF. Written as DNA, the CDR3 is TGTGCCAGCAACGGACAGGGGGCGGGCAATCAGCCCCAGCATTTT. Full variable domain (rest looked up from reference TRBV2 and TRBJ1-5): EPEVTQTPSHQVTQMGQEVILRCVPISNHLYFYWYRQILGQKVEFLVSFYNNEISEKSEIFDDQFSVERPDGSNFTLKIRSTKLEDSAMYFCASNGQGAGNQPQHFGDGTRLSIL.

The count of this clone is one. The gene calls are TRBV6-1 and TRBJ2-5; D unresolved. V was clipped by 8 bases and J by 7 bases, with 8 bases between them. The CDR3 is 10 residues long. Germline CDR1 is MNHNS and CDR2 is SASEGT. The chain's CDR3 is CASGSGTQYF. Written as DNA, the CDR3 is TGTGCCAGCGGCTCGGGGACCCAGTACTTC.

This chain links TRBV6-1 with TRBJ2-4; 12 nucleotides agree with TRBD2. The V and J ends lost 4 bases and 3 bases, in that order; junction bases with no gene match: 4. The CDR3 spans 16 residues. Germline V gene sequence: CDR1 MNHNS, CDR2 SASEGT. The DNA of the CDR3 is TGTGCCAGCAGTGGGCTAGCGGGAGGGGGCAAAAACATTCAGTACTTC. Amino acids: CASSGLAGGGKNIQYF.

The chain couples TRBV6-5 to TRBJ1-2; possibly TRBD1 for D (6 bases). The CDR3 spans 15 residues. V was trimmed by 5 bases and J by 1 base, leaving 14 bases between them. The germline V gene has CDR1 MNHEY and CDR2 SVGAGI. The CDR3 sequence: CASSTTGSFNYGYTF. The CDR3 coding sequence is TGTGCCAGCAGTACTACAGGGTCCTTTAACTATGGCTACACCTTC.

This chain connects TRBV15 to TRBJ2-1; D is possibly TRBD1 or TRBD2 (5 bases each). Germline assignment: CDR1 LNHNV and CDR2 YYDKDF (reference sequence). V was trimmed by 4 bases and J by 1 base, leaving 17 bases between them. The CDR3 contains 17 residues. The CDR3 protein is CATSTIIDWGSYNEQFF. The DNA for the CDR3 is TGTGCCACCAGCACGATAATTGATTGGGGGTCCTACAATGAGCAGTTCTTC.

This CDR3 is CASSEWLGNGYTF. The CDR3 coding sequence is TGTGCCAGCAGTGAATGGCTAGGGAATGGCTACACCTTC. The chain joins TRBV25-1 to TRBJ1-2; D is unresolved. This CDR3 has 13 amino acids. V was cut by 1 base and J by 6 bases, with 9 bases left in between. Germline CDR1 is MGHDK and CDR2 is SYGVNS.

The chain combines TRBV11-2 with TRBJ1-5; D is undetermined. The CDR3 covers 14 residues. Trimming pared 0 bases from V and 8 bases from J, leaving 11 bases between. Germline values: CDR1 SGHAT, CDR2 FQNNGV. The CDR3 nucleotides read TGTGCCAGCAGCTTAGATGCAGGTATTAAGCCCCAGCATTTT. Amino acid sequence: CASSLDAGIKPQHF.

The CDR3, as DNA: TGTGCCAGCAGAACTACAGTAATCCAAGAGACCCAGTACTTC. It translates to CASRTTVIQETQYF. The V call is TRBV6-5, the J call TRBJ2-5; D uncertain. V dropped 6 bases and J dropped 1 base, with 12 bases sitting between them. The CDR3 contains 14 residues. Germline CDR1 reads MNHEY; CDR2 reads SVGAGI.

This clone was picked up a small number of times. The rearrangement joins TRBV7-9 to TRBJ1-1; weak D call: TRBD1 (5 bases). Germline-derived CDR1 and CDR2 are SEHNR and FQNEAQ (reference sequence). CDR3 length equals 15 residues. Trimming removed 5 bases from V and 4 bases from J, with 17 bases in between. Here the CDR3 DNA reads TGTGCCAGCAGCGTGATTCAGGGAGTGGCCACTGAAGCTTTCTTT. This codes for CASSVIQGVATEAFF.

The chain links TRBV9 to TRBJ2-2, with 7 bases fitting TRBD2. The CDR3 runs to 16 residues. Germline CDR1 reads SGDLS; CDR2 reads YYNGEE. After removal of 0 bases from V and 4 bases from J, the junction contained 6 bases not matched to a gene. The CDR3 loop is CASSVVPGGFTGELFF. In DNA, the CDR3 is TGTGCCAGCAGCGTAGTGCCGGGAGGATTCACCGGGGAGCTGTTTTTT. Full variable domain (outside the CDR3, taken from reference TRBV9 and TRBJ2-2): DSGVTQTPKHLITATGQRVTLRCSPRSGDLSVYWYQQSLDQGLQFLIQYYNGEERAKGNILERFSAQQFPDLHSELNLSSLELGDSALYFCASSVVPGGFTGELFFGEGSRLTVL.

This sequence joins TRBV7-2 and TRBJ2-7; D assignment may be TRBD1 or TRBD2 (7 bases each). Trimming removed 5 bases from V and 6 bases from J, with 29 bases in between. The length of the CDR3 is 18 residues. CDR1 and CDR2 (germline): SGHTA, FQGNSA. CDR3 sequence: CASSQGGRVGGRSPEQYF. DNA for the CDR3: TGTGCCAGCAGCCAAGGGGGCAGGGTTGGCGGGAGATCCCCCGAGCAGTACTTC.

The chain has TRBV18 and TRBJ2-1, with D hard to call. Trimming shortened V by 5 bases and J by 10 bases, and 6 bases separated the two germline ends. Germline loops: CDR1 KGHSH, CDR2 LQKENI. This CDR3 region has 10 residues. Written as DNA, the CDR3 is TGTGCCAGCTCATCTCAGGAGCAGTTCTTC. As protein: CASSSQEQFF.

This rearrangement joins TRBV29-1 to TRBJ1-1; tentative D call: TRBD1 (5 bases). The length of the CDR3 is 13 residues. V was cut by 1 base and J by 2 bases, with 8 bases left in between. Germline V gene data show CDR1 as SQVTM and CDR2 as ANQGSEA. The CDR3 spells CSVEVTVNTEAFF. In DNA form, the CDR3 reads TGCAGCGTTGAAGTGACAGTCAACACTGAAGCTTTCTTT.

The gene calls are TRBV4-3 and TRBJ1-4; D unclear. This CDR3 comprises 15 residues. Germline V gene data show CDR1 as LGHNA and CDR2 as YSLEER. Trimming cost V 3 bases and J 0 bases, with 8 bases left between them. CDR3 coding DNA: TGCGCCAGCAGCCAGGGAATAGCAACTAATGAAAAACTGTTTTTT. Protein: CASSQGIATNEKLFF.

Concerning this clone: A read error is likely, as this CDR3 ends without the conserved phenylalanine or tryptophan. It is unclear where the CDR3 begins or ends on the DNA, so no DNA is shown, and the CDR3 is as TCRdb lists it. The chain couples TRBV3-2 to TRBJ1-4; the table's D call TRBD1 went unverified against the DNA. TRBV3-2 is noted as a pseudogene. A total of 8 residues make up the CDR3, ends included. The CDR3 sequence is CASSLKGE.

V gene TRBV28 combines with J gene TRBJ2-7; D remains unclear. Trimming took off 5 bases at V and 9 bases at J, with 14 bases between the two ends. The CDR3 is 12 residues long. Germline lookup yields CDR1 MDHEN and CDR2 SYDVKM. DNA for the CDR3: TGTGCCAGCAGTCCCCTTTACGTTGGGCAGTACTTC. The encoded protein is CASSPLYVGQYF.

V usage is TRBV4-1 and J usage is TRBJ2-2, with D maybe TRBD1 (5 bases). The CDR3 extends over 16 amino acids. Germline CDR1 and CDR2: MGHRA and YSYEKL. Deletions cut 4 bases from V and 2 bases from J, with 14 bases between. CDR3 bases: TGCGCCAGCAGCCGGACCAAGGGGTTTAACACCGGGGAGCTGTTTTTT. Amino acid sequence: CASSRTKGFNTGELFF.

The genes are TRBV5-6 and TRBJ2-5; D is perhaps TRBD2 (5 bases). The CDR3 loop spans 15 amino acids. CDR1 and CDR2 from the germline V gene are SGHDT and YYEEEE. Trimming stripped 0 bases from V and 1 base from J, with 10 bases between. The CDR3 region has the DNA TGTGCCAGCAGCTTGGGGCTAGCTTCCCAAGAGACCCAGTACTTC. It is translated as CASSLGLASQETQYF. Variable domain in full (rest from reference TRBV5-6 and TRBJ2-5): DAGVTQSPTHLIKTRGQQVTLRCSPKSGHDTVSWYQQALGQGPQFIFQYYEEEERQRGNFPDRFSGHQFPNYSSELNVNALLLGDSALYLCASSLGLASQETQYFGPGTRLLVL.

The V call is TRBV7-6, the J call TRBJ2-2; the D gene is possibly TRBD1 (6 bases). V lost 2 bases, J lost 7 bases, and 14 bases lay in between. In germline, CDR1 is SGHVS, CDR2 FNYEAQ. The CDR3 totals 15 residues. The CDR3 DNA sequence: TGTGCCAGCAGCTTATCGGCACAGGGTGGCGGGGAGCTGTTTTTT. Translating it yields CASSLSAQGGGELFF.

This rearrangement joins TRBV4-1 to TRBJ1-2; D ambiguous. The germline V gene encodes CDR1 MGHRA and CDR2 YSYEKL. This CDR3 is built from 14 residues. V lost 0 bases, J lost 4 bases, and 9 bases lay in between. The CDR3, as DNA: TGCGCCAGCAGCCAAGACCAGGTTTCCTATGGCTACACCTTC. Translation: CASSQDQVSYGYTF.

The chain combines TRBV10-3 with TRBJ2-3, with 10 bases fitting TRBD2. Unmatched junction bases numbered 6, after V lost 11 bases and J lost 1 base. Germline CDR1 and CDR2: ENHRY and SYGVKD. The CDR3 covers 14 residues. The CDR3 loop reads CAHKGTSGTDTQYF. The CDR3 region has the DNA TGTGCCCATAAAGGGACTAGCGGCACAGATACGCAGTATTTT.

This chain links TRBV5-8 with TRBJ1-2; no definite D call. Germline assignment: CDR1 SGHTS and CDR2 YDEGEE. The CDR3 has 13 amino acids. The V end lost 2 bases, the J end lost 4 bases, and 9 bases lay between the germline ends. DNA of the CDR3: TGTGCCAGCAGCTTATGGGCCTCCTATGGCTACACCTTC. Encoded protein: CASSLWASYGYTF.

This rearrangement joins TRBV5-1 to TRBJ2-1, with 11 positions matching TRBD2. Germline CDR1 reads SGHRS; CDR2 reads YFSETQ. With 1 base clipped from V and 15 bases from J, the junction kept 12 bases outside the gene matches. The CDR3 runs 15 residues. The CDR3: CASSLQTGTSGRWFF. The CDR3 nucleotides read TGCGCCAGCAGCTTGCAGACCGGGACTAGCGGTAGGTGGTTCTTC. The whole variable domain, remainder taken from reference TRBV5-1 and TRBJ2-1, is KAGVTQTPRYLIKTRGQQVTLSCSPISGHRSVSWYQQTPGQGLQFLFEYFSETQRNKGNFPGRFSGRQFSNSRSEMNVSTLELGDSALYLCASSLQTGTSGRWFFGPGTRLTVL.

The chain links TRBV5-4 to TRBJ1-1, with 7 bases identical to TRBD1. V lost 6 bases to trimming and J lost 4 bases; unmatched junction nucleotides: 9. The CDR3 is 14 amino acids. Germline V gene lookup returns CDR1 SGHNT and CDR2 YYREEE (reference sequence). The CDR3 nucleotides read TGTGCCAGCATCAATCAGGGGGTTCTCACTGAAGCTTTCTTT. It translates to CASINQGVLTEAFF.

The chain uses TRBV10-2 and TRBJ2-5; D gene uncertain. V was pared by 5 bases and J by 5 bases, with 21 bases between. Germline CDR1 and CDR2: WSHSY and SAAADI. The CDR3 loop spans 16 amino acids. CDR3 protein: CASSPGRARAVETQYF. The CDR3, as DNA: TGCGCCAGCAGTCCAGGACGGGCCCGGGCGGTGGAGACCCAGTACTTC.

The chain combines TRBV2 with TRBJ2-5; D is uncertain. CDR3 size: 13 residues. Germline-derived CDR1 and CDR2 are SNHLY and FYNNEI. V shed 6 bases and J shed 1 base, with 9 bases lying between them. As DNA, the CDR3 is TGTGCCAGCAGAATGACGCGCCAAGAGACCCAGTACTTC. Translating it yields CASRMTRQETQYF.